The 30 T cell receptor beta chains below all came from one sample that was sequenced in a study of cytomegalovirus exposure and HLA in healthy donors. PCR involved 60 Vbeta and 13 Jbeta primers. Measured with immunoSEQ multiplex PCR; TCRdb has only the in-frame clones, and not every one. Counted here are some 140,000 clones, approximately 80% occurring once; the ten biggest clones make up approximately 10%. Sequenced input: PBMCs. All receptors derive from a woman in her forties or fifties in good health and CMV-seropositive.

V is TRBV6-6 and J is TRBJ2-5; 8 bases map to TRBD2. The V gene end was trimmed by 2 bases and the J gene end by 5 bases; junction bases not matched to a gene: 7. Germline V gene sequence: CDR1 MNHNY, CDR2 SVGAGI (reference sequence). This CDR3 contains 15 residues. CDR3 amino acids: CASSYKGSGVETQYF. CDR3 DNA sequence: TGTGCCAGCAGTTACAAGGGTAGCGGGGTTGAGACCCAGTACTTC.

CDR3 sequence (DNA): TGTGCCAGCAGTCCCAACAGGGGCCTTGGCAATCAGCCCCAGCATTTT. Protein sequence: CASSPNRGLGNQPQHF. The chain combines TRBV28 with TRBJ1-5; TRBD1 matches at 7 bases. Germline V lookup: CDR1 MDHEN, CDR2 SYDVKM. With 5 bases clipped from V and 2 bases from J, the junction kept 9 bases outside the gene matches. The CDR3 totals 16 residues.

This chain links TRBV29-1 with TRBJ1-1, with TRBD1 identical over 8 bases. Trimming took 6 bases from V and 0 from J; bases not matched to a gene: 12. The CDR3 length is 16 residues. Germline V gene sequence: CDR1 SQVTM, CDR2 ANQGSEA. CDR3 nucleotides: TGCAGCGTGAGCTTCCAGGGGGCGACCATGAACACTGAAGCTTTCTTT. It encodes CSVSFQGATMNTEAFF.

The rearrangement uses TRBV27 and TRBJ2-7; possibly TRBD1 for D (6 bases). The V end was cut by 6 bases, the J end by 4 bases, with 19 bases between. From germline, CDR1 is MNHEY and CDR2 SMNVEV (reference sequence). This CDR3 region has 15 residues. This CDR3 reads CASRKTPRTAYEQYF. The CDR3 DNA reads as TGTGCCAGCAGAAAAACCCCCCGGACAGCGTACGAGCAGTACTTC.

This clone was detected only a few times. The DNA is left out, because the CDR3 cannot be placed on it with certainty; the CDR3 is given as TCRdb lists it. The chain joins TRBV6-6 to TRBJ1-2. Inclusive of both ends, the CDR3 amounts to 16 amino acids. Per the germline V gene, CDR1 is MNHNY and CDR2 is SVGAGI (reference sequence). CDR3 residues: CASSSSQLGGNRGYTF.

CDR3 amino acids: CASSLVLAGATGQFF. The CDR3 DNA follows: TGTGCCAGCAGCTTGGTACTAGCGGGGGCCACGGGGCAGTTCTTC. The genes are TRBV5-5 and TRBJ2-1, with 11 bases fitting TRBD2. CDR3 size: 15 residues. The germline CDR1 and CDR2 sequences are SGHKS and YYEKEE (reference sequence). V dropped 0 bases and J dropped 12; count of bases not matched to a gene: 8.

The chain couples TRBV19 to TRBJ2-2; 7 nucleotides match TRBD2. Trimming cost V 3 bases and J 2 bases; bases outside gene matches: 6. Germline loops: CDR1 LNHDA, CDR2 SQIVND (reference sequence). This CDR3 contains 16 residues. CDR3: CASSITGGPNTGELFF. CDR3 nucleotides: TGTGCCAGTAGTATCACGGGGGGACCTAACACCGGGGAGCTGTTTTTT. The full variable domain, in which reference TRBV19 and TRBJ2-2 provide the parts outside the CDR3, is DGGITQSPKYLFRKEGQNVTLSCEQNLNHDAMYWYRQDPGQGLRLIYYSQIVNDFQKGDIAEGYSVSREKKESFPLTVTSAQKNPTAFYLCASSITGGPNTGELFFGEGSRLTVL.

This clone was observed a handful of times. The V gene is TRBV5-1, the J gene TRBJ2-7; the D gene is possibly TRBD1 (6 bases). V was shortened by 3 bases and J by 5 bases, with 15 bases between the two germline ends. The CDR3 has 14 residues. Germline V lookup: CDR1 SGHRS, CDR2 YFSETQ. Here the CDR3 reads CASSSTGDYNEQYF. The CDR3 bases are TGCGCCAGCAGCTCGACAGGTGATTATAACGAGCAGTACTTC.

This chain links TRBV13 with TRBJ2-1; 11 positions agree with TRBD1. This CDR3 contains 15 residues. Trimming removed 2 bases from V and 7 bases from J; junction bases left unmatched: 4. Germline V CDR1 and CDR2: PRHDT, FYEKMQ (reference sequence). The DNA of the CDR3 is TGTGCCAGCAGCTTATTTTGGGACAGGGGGAATGAGCAGTTCTTC. The encoded protein is CASSLFWDRGNEQFF.

The V and J genes are TRBV7-8 and TRBJ2-5, with 10 bases identical to TRBD2. CDR1 is SGHVS, CDR2 FQNEAQ, per germline. The V segment lost 2 bases and the J segment 5 bases; nucleotides outside the gene matches: 20. This CDR3 region has 20 residues. CDR3: CASSLNVAQAGGPDVETQYF. The CDR3 region has the DNA TGTGCCAGCAGCTTAAACGTAGCACAAGCGGGGGGGCCCGATGTCGAGACCCAGTACTTC.

In the case of this clone: Mismatch with germline at one junction end may stem from a read error. The chain couples TRBV11-2 to TRBJ2-1; the match to TRBD2 covers 7 bases. The CDR3 totals 14 residues. CDR1 is SGHAT, CDR2 FQNNGV, per germline. CDR3 residues: CASSFSTSYSEQFF. CDR3 nucleotides: TGTGCCAGCAGCTTTTCGACTAGCTACAGTGAGCAGTTCTTC.

This chain links TRBV9 with TRBJ1-1; perhaps TRBD1 as D (5 bases). From germline, CDR1 is SGDLS and CDR2 YYNGEE. The CDR3 consists of 15 residues. V was clipped by 0 bases and J by 4 bases, with 13 bases between them. The CDR3 coding sequence is TGTGCCAGCAGCGTAGGCAAGGGGCCCCGCACTGAAGCTTTCTTT. Its translation: CASSVGKGPRTEAFF.

The chain couples TRBV29-1 to TRBJ1-2; D perhaps matches TRBD1 (5 bases). Trimming left V 8 bases short and J 8 bases short, with 21 bases between. The germline CDR1 and CDR2 sequences are SQVTM and ANQGSEA. The CDR3 spans 13 residues. CDR3 sequence reads: CSCTGPNLRGYTF. The CDR3 DNA is TGCAGCTGCACAGGTCCCAACTTGAGGGGCTACACCTTC.

The rearrangement joins TRBV5-1 to TRBJ1-1; possibly TRBD1 for D (6 bases). V was cut by 0 bases and J by 5 bases, with 14 bases left in between. The length of the CDR3 is 15 residues. CDR1 is SGHRS and CDR2 is YFSETQ in the germline V gene. For the CDR3, the DNA is TGCGCCAGCAGCTTGGAAGGCAGGGGTGGAACTGAAGCTTTCTTT. As protein: CASSLEGRGGTEAFF.

The J gene is TRBJ2-2, the V gene TRBV10-3, with D maybe TRBD1 (5 bases). Trimming took 6 bases from V and 6 from J, leaving 14 bases between them. Germline CDR1 ENHRY, CDR2 SYGVKD. The CDR3 runs to 14 residues. The DNA for the CDR3 is TGTGCCATCAGGTTCGCCAGGGATTCCGGGGAGCTGTTTTTT. It encodes CAIRFARDSGELFF.

V gene TRBV10-3 combines with J gene TRBJ1-2; 10 bases align to TRBD1. Germline trimming cut 10 bases from V and 3 bases from J; bases unmatched to any gene: 11. The CDR3 contains 15 residues. Germline assignment: CDR1 ENHRY and CDR2 SYGVKD. This CDR3 is CATRQGAIPDYGYTF. Written as DNA, the CDR3 is TGTGCCACTCGACAGGGGGCTATCCCCGACTATGGCTACACCTTC.

The J gene is TRBJ2-1, the V gene TRBV15; 14 bases are shared with TRBD2. The germline CDR1 and CDR2 sequences are LNHNV and YYDKDF (reference sequence). The CDR3 totals 16 residues. The V segment lost 0 bases and the J segment 6 bases; nucleotides outside the gene matches: 1. CDR3 protein: CATSRDGTSGGNEQFF. The CDR3 DNA reads as TGTGCCACCAGCAGAGACGGGACTAGCGGGGGCAATGAGCAGTTCTTC.

This clone was seen only a few times. The V call is TRBV7-9, the J call TRBJ2-7; D might be TRBD2 (6 bases). Per germline, CDR1 SEHNR and CDR2 FQNEAQ (reference sequence). The length of the CDR3 is 12 residues. V gave up 5 bases and J gave up 3 bases, with 8 bases separating them. CDR3 protein: CASSQDYYEQYF. The CDR3 DNA follows: TGTGCCAGCAGCCAGGACTACTACGAGCAGTACTTC.

The V gene is TRBV28, the J gene TRBJ1-1; D is perhaps TRBD1 (6 bases). CDR3 length equals 13 residues. CDR1 MDHEN and CDR2 SYDVKM come from the germline V gene. Trimming left V 4 bases short and J 5 bases short, with 11 bases between. In DNA form, the CDR3 reads TGTGCCAGCAGTTCACAGGGTTTGACTGAAGCTTTCTTT. Its protein product is CASSSQGLTEAFF.

The chain joins TRBV15 to TRBJ2-1; 8 nucleotides line up with TRBD1. Germline CDR1 LNHNV, CDR2 YYDKDF (reference sequence). The V segment lost 1 base and the J segment 9 bases; nucleotides outside the gene matches: 11. The CDR3 is 16 residues long. CDR3 DNA: TGTGCCACCAGCAGAGGGGGTCAGGGGGCTTTCGGTGAGCAGTTCTTC. Its protein is CATSRGGQGAFGEQFF.

This clone appeared a single time. The chain uses TRBV11-2 and TRBJ2-7, with TRBD1 matching 7 bases. Germline trimming cut 6 bases from V and 4 bases from J; bases unmatched to any gene: 9. CDR1 and CDR2 from the germline V gene are SGHAT and FQNNGV. The CDR3 loop spans 14 amino acids. DNA of the CDR3: TGTGCCAGCAGTTACACCCGGGGACAGTACGAGCAGTACTTC. It encodes CASSYTRGQYEQYF.

V is TRBV2 and J is TRBJ2-3; 12 bases align to TRBD1. Looked up from germline, CDR1 is SNHLY and CDR2 is FYNNEI. The trim removed 6 bases at V and 4 bases at J, leaving 8 bases unmatched. The CDR3 contains 16 residues. CDR3 nucleotides: TGTGCCAGCAGCCCCGGGACAGGGGGCTCTGCAGATACGCAGTATTTT. As protein: CASSPGTGGSADTQYF.

In its sample, this clone was seen a few times. The CDR3 is CASTSEYEQYF. CDR3 DNA: TGTGCCAGTACCTCTGAGTACGAGCAGTACTTC. V gene TRBV19 combines with J gene TRBJ2-7; the D is unclear. This CDR3 has 11 amino acids. Germline V CDR1 and CDR2: LNHDA, SQIVND (reference sequence). The germline V and J ends were trimmed by 7 bases and 4 bases, with 8 bases remaining between them.

The rearrangement uses TRBV7-9 and TRBJ2-7; 8 nucleotides agree with TRBD1. The J segment lost 4 bases and the V segment lost 5 bases, leaving 10 bases of the junction unmatched. Germline lookup yields CDR1 SEHNR and CDR2 FQNEAQ (reference sequence). CDR3 length equals 15 residues. DNA for the CDR3: TGTGCCAGCAGCCTCGGTTACGGGACAGGTTACGAGCAGTACTTC. Translation gives CASSLGYGTGYEQYF. Full variable domain (rest looked up from reference TRBV7-9 and TRBJ2-7): DTGVSQNPRHKITKRGQNVTFRCDPISEHNRLYWYRQTLGQGPEFLTYFQNEAQLEKSRLLSDRFSAERPKGSFSTLEIQRTEQGDSAMYLCASSLGYGTGYEQYFGPGTRLTVT.

The J gene is TRBJ2-4, the V gene TRBV21-1; TRBD1 was called by the table and not checked on the DNA. TRBV21-1 is labeled a pseudogene. The CDR3 is made up of 18 amino acids. The DNA of the CDR3 is TGTGCCAGCAGCAAAGCGCTATGGGTGTCAGGGGCCAAAAACATTCAGTACTTC. Its protein product is CASSKALWVSGAKNIQYF.

This clone came up a few times. The genes are TRBV4-3 and TRBJ2-2, with 8 bases lining up with TRBD1. CDR3 size: 19 residues. Unmatched junction bases numbered 17, after V lost 4 bases and J lost 4 bases. The germline CDR1 and CDR2 sequences are LGHNA and YSLEER. CDR3 protein: CASSPDPPGTGAGTGELFF. CDR3 bases: TGCGCCAGCAGCCCCGACCCTCCCGGGACAGGAGCAGGCACCGGGGAGCTGTTTTTT.

The chain carries TRBV11-1 and TRBJ2-7; D call uncertain. This CDR3 is built from 13 residues. Deletions cut 1 base from V and 3 bases from J, with 7 bases between. CDR1 and CDR2 from the germline V gene are SGHAT and FQDESV (reference sequence). The CDR3 reads CASSLDASYEQYF. For the CDR3, the DNA is TGTGCCAGCAGCTTAGACGCGAGCTACGAGCAGTACTTC.

Of note for this clone: Other nucleotide sequences in the sample specify the same CDR3. The V call is TRBV18, the J call TRBJ2-5; D not certain. V was clipped by 2 bases and J by 5 bases, with 6 bases between them. The CDR3 runs to 12 residues. CDR1 is KGHSH and CDR2 is LQKENI in the germline V gene. In DNA, the CDR3 is TGTGCCAGCTCACCAGAGGAGGAGACCCAGTACTTC. This gives the protein CASSPEEETQYF.

The gene calls are TRBV19 and TRBJ2-2, with 10 bases identical to TRBD2. Germline V CDR1 and CDR2: LNHDA, SQIVND (reference sequence). CDR3 size: 15 residues. The J segment lost 6 bases and the V segment lost 5 bases, leaving 6 bases of the junction unmatched. The CDR3 loop is CASSSAGGAAGELFF. In nucleotides, the CDR3 is TGTGCCAGTAGTTCAGCGGGGGGGGCCGCCGGGGAGCTGTTTTTT.

The rearrangement joins TRBV28 to TRBJ2-2; perhaps TRBD2 as D (6 bases). The germline V and J ends were trimmed by 5 bases and 5 bases, with 18 bases remaining between them. CDR1 is MDHEN, CDR2 SYDVKM, per germline. The CDR3 is 16 residues long. The CDR3 coding sequence is TGTGCCAGCAGTGATTTTGGAAGGGGAGGAACCGGGGAGCTGTTTTTT. Translating gives CASSDFGRGGTGELFF. The full variable domain, completed using reference TRBV28 and TRBJ2-2, is DVKVTQSSRYLVKRTGEKVFLECVQDMDHENMFWYRQDPGLGLRLIYFSYDVKMKEKGDIPEGYSVSREKKERFSLILESASTNQTSMYLCASSDFGRGGTGELFFGEGSRLTVL.